These T cell receptor beta chains were read from a single sample in a study of human T cells and chemical hapten exposure. TCRdb re-called the reads through MiXCR, storing one row per CDR3 protein. The sample holds about 120,000 distinct CDR3 sequences, over 6.5% seen once. The sequenced sample consisted of whole blood. The receptors originated from a human donor in good health. Some clones in this sample may be carry-over from other donors' samples. The CDR3 runs from the conserved cysteine through the conserved F or W. The order of the fields is clone size, D gene, J gene, V gene, CDR3 protein, CDR3 DNA. The D gene is left open where the match is weak. Size is stated for part of the rows, as once, few or many counts, or as a class when the clone is expanded.

.,TRBD2,TRBJ2-1,TRBV5-1,CASSTGLEEQFF,TGCGCCAGCAGCACGGGACTAGAAGAGCAGTTCTTC
many,TRBD1,TRBJ1-1,TRBV6-5,CASSDLTGVTEAFF,TGTGCCAGCAGTGATCTAACAGGGGTCACTGAAGCTTTCTTT
many,.,TRBJ2-4,TRBV10-3,CAIAEGAKNIQYF,TGTGCCATCGCTGAGGGGGCCAAAAACATTCAGTACTTC
few,TRBD1,TRBJ2-6,TRBV12-3/TRBV12-4,CASRPGTGGTGANVLTF,TGTGCCAGCAGACCCGGGACAGGGGGAACTGGGGCCAACGTCCTGACTTTC
few,TRBD2,TRBJ2-3,TRBV30,CAWSVRVAGGKKTQYF,TGTGCCTGGAGTGTACGAGTGGCGGGAGGCAAGAAAACGCAGTATTTT
few,TRBD2,TRBJ2-1,TRBV5-1,CASRELAGGKRNEQFF,TGCGCCAGCAGAGAACTAGCGGGAGGGAAACGCAATGAGCAGTTCTTC
.,.,TRBJ1-5,TRBV20-1,CSAPTRGDQPQHF,TGCAGTGCACCCACGCGGGGGGATCAGCCCCAGCATTTT
.,TRBD1,TRBJ2-7,TRBV29-1,CSVRDRLSYEQYF,TGCAGCGTCCGGGACAGACTTTCCTACGAGCAGTACTTC
.,.,TRBJ1-1,TRBV6-2/TRBV6-3,CASSSGPPRPMNTEAFF,TGTGCCAGCTCATCGGGGCCTCCCAGGCCGATGAACACTGAAGCTTTCTTT
once,TRBD2,TRBJ2-7,TRBV7-2,CASSPMGTSGYEQYF,TGTGCCAGCAGCCCAATGGGGACTAGCGGCTACGAGCAGTACTTC
few,TRBD1,TRBJ2-7,TRBV29-1,CSVVPGDSFYEQYF,TGCAGCGTTGTGCCCGGGGACAGCTTCTACGAGCAGTACTTC
.,.,TRBJ2-7,TRBV5-1,CASSLTGRSTYEQYF,TGCGCCAGCAGCTTGACAGGCCGATCCACCTACGAGCAGTACTTC
few,.,TRBJ2-1,TRBV6-5,CASSYSGVPNEQFF,TGTGCCAGCAGTTACTCAGGGGTGCCCAATGAGCAGTTCTTC
.,.,TRBJ1-5,TRBV25-1,CASSPSEDHNQPQHF,TGTGCCAGCTCACCCTCGGAAGACCACAATCAGCCCCAGCATTTT
.,.,TRBJ2-5,TRBV29-1,CSVEDGGKETQYF,TGCAGCGTTGAAGATGGGGGAAAAGAGACCCAGTACTTC
.,.,TRBJ2-5,TRBV20-1,CSARDARGETQYF,TGCAGTGCTAGAGATGCGAGGGGGGAGACCCAGTACTTC
.,.,TRBJ2-1,TRBV7-3,CASSPAGARYNEQFF,TGTGCCAGCAGCCCCGCGGGGGCCCGCTACAATGAGCAGTTCTTC
few,.,TRBJ2-5,TRBV25-1,CASSLTRERGETQYF,TGTGCCAGCAGCCTTACCCGGGAGCGCGGAGAGACCCAGTACTTC
few,.,TRBJ2-1,TRBV7-2,CASTVPARVARVRNEQFF,TGTGCCAGCACCGTCCCGGCGAGAGTAGCTAGGGTACGCAATGAGCAGTTCTTC
few,.,TRBJ2-4,TRBV7-2,CASSSRGTLSSKNIRYF,TGTGCCAGCAGCAGCCGGGGGACTCTATCCTCCAAAAACATTCGGTACTTC
many,TRBD2,TRBJ2-7,TRBV6-2/TRBV6-3,CASSPGLAPAYEQYF,TGTGCCAGCAGTCCGGGACTAGCGCCCGCCTACGAGCAGTACTTC
.,.,TRBJ2-7,TRBV29-1,CSVGGFSYEQYF,TGCAGCGTGGGAGGTTTTTCCTACGAGCAGTACTTC
many,.,TRBJ1-4,TRBV6-2/TRBV6-3,CASSLIPGQINEKLFF,TGTGCCAGCAGTCTTATTCCGGGACAAATTAATGAAAAACTGTTTTTT
.,TRBD1,TRBJ1-2,TRBV5-1,CASSASGGLGGYTF,TGCGCCAGCAGCGCCTCAGGGGGCCTTGGTGGCTACACCTTC
.,TRBD2,TRBJ2-5,TRBV6-6,CASLGLAGGGETQYF,TGTGCCAGCCTGGGACTAGCGGGAGGAGGAGAGACCCAGTACTTC
many,.,TRBJ1-6,TRBV7-2,CASSPTGPMISPLHF,TGTGCCAGCAGCCCGACAGGACCCATGATTTCACCCCTCCACTTT
few,.,TRBJ2-3,TRBV27,CASSLQTSTDTQYF,TGTGCCAGCAGTTTACAGACGAGCACAGATACGCAGTATTTT
few,.,TRBJ2-7,TRBV11-1,CASRFPPSGEQYF,TGTGCCAGCAGATTCCCTCCGTCAGGCGAGCAGTACTTC
few,.,TRBJ2-2,TRBV6-1,CASSPGRVNTGELFF,TGTGCCAGCAGTCCGGGACGGGTGAACACCGGGGAGCTGTTTTTT
.,.,TRBJ1-4,TRBV20-1,CSARQDPYTPVEKLFF,TGCAGTGCTAGACAGGACCCCTATACCCCCGTTGAAAAACTGTTTTTT
.,TRBD2,TRBJ2-3,TRBV12-5,CASGLVLAGPRDTQYF,TGTGCTAGTGGTTTGGTGCTAGCGGGCCCGAGAGATACGCAGTATTTT
many,TRBD1,TRBJ1-1,TRBV24-1,CATHARTGGVTEAFF,TGTGCCACCCATGCCAGGACAGGGGGCGTCACTGAAGCTTTCTTT
few,TRBD1,TRBJ2-7,TRBV4-3,CASSQDLGGQGQDEQYF,TGCGCCAGCAGCCAAGATCTAGGGGGACAGGGACAGGACGAGCAGTACTTC
many,.,TRBJ2-2,TRBV18,CASSPTTDTTGELFF,TGTGCCAGCTCCCCTACGACGGACACCACCGGGGAGCTGTTTTTT
.,TRBD1,TRBJ2-1,TRBV20-1,CSARTNPGQGTDNEQFF,TGCAGTGCTAGAACTAACCCAGGACAGGGGACCGACAATGAGCAGTTCTTC
many,.,TRBJ2-1,TRBV6-2/TRBV6-3,CASSTRESSYNEQFF,TGTGCCAGCTCCACCCGAGAGAGCTCCTACAATGAGCAGTTCTTC
many,TRBD1,TRBJ2-1,TRBV12-3/TRBV12-4,CASSLGDRDYNEQFF,TGTGCCAGCAGTTTAGGTGACAGGGATTACAATGAGCAGTTCTTC
few,.,TRBJ2-1,TRBV15,CATSRVPHRNEQFF,TGTGCCACCAGCAGAGTACCCCATCGGAATGAGCAGTTCTTC
many,.,TRBJ2-1,TRBV3-1,CASSGASGPSYNEQFF,TGTGCCAGCAGCGGGGCCAGCGGCCCATCCTACAATGAGCAGTTCTTC
few,.,TRBJ1-1,TRBV12-3/TRBV12-4,CASDSNTEAFF,TGTGCCAGCGATAGTAACACTGAAGCTTTCTTT
many,.,TRBJ2-7,TRBV21-1,CATKRGTDEQYF,TGTGCCACGAAAAGGGGGACGGACGAGCAGTACTTC
few,TRBD2,TRBJ2-7,TRBV27,CASRGGTSGRKEQYF,TGTGCCAGCAGGGGGGGGACTAGCGGGAGAAAGGAGCAGTACTTC
.,TRBD1,TRBJ1-4,TRBV27,CASSFGTGGVNEKLFF,TGTGCCAGCAGTTTTGGGACAGGGGGCGTCAATGAAAAACTGTTTTTT
.,.,TRBJ2-4,TRBV3-1,CASSQRTVKNIQYF,TGTGCCAGCAGCCAACGGACAGTCAAAAACATTCAGTACTTC
many,.,TRBJ2-2,TRBV20-1,CSALIRTATNTGELFF,TGCAGTGCTCTTATACGGACGGCTACGAACACCGGGGAGCTGTTTTTT
.,TRBD1,TRBJ2-1,TRBV27,CASRTFLDREQFF,TGTGCCAGCAGGACGTTTTTGGACAGGGAGCAGTTCTTC
few,TRBD1,TRBJ2-1,TRBV10-3,CAISGTGGDRDNEQFF,TGTGCCATCAGTGGGACAGGGGGCGACCGGGACAATGAGCAGTTCTTC
many,TRBD1,TRBJ1-5,TRBV4-1,CASSRRQGQPQHF,TGCGCCAGCAGCCGCCGACAGGGACAGCCCCAGCATTTT
many,TRBD1,TRBJ2-1,TRBV6-2/TRBV6-3,CASSPGRGRFEQFF,TGTGCCAGCAGCCCTGGCAGGGGGCGCTTTGAGCAGTTCTTC
.,.,TRBJ2-7,TRBV7-2,CASSLEGKYDYEQYF,TGTGCCAGCAGCTTAGAAGGGAAGTACGACTACGAGCAGTACTTC
few,TRBD2,TRBJ2-2,TRBV11-2,CASSLDWGLDTGELFF,TGTGCCAGCAGCTTAGATTGGGGACTAGACACCGGGGAGCTGTTTTTT
.,.,TRBJ2-1,TRBV5-1,CASSLATVSYNEQFF,TGCGCCAGCAGCTTGGCGACAGTCTCCTACAATGAGCAGTTCTTC
few,.,TRBJ1-6,TRBV14,CASSQYRSSPLHF,TGTGCCAGCAGCCAATATCGGAGTTCACCCCTCCACTTT
many,.,TRBJ1-4,TRBV27,CASSLRTNEKLFF,TGTGCCAGCAGCCTGCGGACAAATGAAAAACTGTTTTTT